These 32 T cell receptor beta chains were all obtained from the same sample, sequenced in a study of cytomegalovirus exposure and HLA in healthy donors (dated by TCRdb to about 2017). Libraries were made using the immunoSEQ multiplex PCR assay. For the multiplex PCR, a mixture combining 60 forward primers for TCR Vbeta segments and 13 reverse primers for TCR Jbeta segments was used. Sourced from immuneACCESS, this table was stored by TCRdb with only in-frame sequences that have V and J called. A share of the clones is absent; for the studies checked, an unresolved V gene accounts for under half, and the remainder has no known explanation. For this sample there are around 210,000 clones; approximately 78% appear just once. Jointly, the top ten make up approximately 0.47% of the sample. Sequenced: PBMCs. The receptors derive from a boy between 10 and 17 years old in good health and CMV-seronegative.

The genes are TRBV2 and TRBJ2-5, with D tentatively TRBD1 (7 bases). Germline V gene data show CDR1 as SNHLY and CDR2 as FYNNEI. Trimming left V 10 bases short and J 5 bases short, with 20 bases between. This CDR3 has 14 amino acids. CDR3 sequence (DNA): TGTGCCACGTCACAGGGGCGCGGGATGGAGACCCAGTACTTC. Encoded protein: CATSQGRGMETQYF.

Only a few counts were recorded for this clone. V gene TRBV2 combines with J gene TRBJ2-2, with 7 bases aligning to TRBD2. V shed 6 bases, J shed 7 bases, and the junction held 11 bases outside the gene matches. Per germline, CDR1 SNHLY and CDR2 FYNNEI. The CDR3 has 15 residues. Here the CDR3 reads CASRDELGGNGELFF. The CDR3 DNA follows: TGTGCCAGCAGGGATGAACTCGGGGGGAACGGGGAGCTGTTTTTT.

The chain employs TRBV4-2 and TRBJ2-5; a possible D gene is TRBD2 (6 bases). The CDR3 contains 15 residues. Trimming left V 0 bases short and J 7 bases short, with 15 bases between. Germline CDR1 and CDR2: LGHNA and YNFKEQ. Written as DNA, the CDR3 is TGTGCCAGCAGCCAAGAACGGGGGAGCCGGGGGACCCAGTACTTC. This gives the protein CASSQERGSRGTQYF.

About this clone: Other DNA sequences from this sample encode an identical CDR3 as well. CDR3 amino acids: CASSVGRNTEAFF. The CDR3 bases are TGTGCCAGCAGCGTAGGTCGGAACACTGAAGCTTTCTTT. The chain employs TRBV9 and TRBJ1-1; no firm D call. Trimming shortened V by 0 bases and J by 1 base, and 4 bases separated the two germline ends. CDR1 is SGDLS and CDR2 is YYNGEE in the germline V gene. This CDR3 has 13 residues.

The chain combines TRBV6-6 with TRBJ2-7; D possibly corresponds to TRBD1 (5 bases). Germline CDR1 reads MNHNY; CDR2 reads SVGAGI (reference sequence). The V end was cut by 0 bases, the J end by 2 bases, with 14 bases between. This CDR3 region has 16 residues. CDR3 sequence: CASSYSRQGHTYEQYF. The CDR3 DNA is TGTGCCAGCAGTTACTCGAGGCAGGGTCACACCTACGAGCAGTACTTC.

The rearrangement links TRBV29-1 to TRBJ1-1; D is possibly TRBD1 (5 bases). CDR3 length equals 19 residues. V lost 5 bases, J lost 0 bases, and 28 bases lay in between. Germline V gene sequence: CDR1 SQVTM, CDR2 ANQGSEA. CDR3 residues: CSVRPRRVGRDELNTEAFF. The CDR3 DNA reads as TGCAGCGTTAGGCCCCGCCGGGTAGGGAGGGACGAATTGAACACTGAAGCTTTCTTT.

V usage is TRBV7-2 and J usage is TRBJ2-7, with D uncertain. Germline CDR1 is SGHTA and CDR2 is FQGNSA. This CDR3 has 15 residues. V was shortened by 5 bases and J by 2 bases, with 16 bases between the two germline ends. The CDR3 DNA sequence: TGTGCCAGCAGCACGACTGCCACGATAACCTACGAGCAGTACTTC. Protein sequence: CASSTTATITYEQYF.

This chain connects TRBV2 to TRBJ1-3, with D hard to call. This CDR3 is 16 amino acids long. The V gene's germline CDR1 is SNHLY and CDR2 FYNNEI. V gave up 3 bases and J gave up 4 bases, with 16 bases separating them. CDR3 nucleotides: TGTGCCAGCAGTGATTCGCGCGGCGCCTACGGAAACACCATATATTTT. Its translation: CASSDSRGAYGNTIYF.

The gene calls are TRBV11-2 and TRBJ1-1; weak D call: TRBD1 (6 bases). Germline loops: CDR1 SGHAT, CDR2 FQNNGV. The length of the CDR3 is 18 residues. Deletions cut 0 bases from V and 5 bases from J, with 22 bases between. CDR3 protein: CASSLDVRGREGETEAFF. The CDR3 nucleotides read TGTGCCAGCAGCTTAGATGTGCGGGGGCGCGAGGGCGAGACTGAAGCTTTCTTT.

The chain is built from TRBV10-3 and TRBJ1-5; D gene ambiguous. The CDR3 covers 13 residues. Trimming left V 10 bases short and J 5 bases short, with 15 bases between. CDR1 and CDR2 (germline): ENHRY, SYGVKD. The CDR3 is CATQRLGDQPQHF. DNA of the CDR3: TGTGCCACCCAGCGGCTGGGTGATCAGCCCCAGCATTTT.

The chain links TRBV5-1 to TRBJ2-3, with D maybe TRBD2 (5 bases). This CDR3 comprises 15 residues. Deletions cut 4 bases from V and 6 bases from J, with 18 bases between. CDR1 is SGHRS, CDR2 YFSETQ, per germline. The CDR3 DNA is TGCGCCAGCAGCCCCTTTGCGGGTTCGGTTGATACGCAGTATTTT. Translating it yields CASSPFAGSVDTQYF.

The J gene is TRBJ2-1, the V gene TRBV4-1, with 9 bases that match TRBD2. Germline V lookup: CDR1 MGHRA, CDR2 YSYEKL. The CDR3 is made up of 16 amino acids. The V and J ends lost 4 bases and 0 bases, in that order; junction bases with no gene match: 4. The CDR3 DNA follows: TGCGCCAGCAGCCGGTTAGCGGGAGTCTCCTACAATGAGCAGTTCTTC. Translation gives CASSRLAGVSYNEQFF.

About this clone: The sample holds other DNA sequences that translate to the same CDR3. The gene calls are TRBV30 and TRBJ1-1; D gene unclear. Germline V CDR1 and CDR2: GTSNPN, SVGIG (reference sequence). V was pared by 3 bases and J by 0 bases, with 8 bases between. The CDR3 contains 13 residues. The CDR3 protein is CAWSRTVNTEAFF. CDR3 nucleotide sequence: TGTGCCTGGAGCAGGACTGTGAACACTGAAGCTTTCTTT. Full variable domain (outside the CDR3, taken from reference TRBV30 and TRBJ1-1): SQTIHQWPATLVQPVGSPLSLECTVEGTSNPNLYWYRQAAGRGLQLLFYSVGIGQISSEVPQNLSASRPQDRQFILSSKKLLLSDSGFYLCAWSRTVNTEAFFGQGTRLTVV.

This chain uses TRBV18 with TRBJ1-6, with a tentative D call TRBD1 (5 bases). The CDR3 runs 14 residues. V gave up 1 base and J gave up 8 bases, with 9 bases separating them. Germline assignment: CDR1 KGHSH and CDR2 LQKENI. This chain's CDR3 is CASSPRQGDSPLHF. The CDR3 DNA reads TGTGCCAGCTCACCACGGCAGGGTGATTCACCCCTCCACTTT.

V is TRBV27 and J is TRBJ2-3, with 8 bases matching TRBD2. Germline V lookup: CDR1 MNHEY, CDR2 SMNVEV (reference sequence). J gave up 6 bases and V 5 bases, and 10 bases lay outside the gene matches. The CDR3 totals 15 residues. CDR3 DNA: TGTGCCAGCAGTCCGGGACTAGTAATCTTGGATACGCAGTATTTT. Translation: CASSPGLVILDTQYF.

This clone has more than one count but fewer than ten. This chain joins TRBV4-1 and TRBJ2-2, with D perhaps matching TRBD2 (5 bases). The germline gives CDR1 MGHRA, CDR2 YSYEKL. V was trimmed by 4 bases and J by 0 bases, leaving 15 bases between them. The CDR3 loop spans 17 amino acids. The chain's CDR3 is CASSLIRGQTNTGELFF. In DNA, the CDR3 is TGCGCCAGCAGCCTCATACGAGGGCAGACGAACACCGGGGAGCTGTTTTTT.

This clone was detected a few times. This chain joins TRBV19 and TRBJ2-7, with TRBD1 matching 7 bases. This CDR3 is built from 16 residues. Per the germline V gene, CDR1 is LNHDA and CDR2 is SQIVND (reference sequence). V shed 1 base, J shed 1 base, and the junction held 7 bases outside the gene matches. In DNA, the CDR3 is TGTGCCAGTAGTATAGTCATATCGGACAGGTCCTACGAGCAGTACTTC. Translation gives CASSIVISDRSYEQYF.

CDR3 nucleotide sequence: TGTGCCATCAGTGAGTCCCAGGGGATTGATAGCACAGATACGCAGTATTTT. This translates into CAISESQGIDSTDTQYF. The V gene is TRBV10-3, the J gene TRBJ2-3; D perhaps matches TRBD1 (6 bases). Looked up from germline, CDR1 is ENHRY and CDR2 is SYGVKD. Trimming took off 0 bases at V and 0 bases at J, with 13 bases between the two ends. This CDR3 spans 17 amino acids.

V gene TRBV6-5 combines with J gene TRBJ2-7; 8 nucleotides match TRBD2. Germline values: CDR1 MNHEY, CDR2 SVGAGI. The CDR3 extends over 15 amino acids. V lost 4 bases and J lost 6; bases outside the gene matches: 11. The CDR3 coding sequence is TGTGCCAGCAGTTCTTACCTCGGGACTAGGGGCGAGCAGTACTTC. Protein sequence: CASSSYLGTRGEQYF.

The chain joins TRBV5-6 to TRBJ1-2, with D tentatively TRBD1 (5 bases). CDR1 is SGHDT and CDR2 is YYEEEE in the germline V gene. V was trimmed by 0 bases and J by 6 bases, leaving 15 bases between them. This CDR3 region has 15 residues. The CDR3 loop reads CASSLGLGASDGYTF. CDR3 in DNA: TGTGCCAGCAGCTTGGGTTTAGGGGCGTCCGATGGCTACACCTTC.

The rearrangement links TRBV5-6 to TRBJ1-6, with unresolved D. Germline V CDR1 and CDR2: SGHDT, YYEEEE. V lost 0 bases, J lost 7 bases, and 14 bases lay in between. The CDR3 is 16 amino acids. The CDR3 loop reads CASSLGGDLGNSPLHF. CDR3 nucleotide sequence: TGTGCCAGCAGCTTGGGGGGAGATCTTGGAAATTCACCCCTCCACTTT. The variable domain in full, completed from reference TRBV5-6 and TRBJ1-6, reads DAGVTQSPTHLIKTRGQQVTLRCSPKSGHDTVSWYQQALGQGPQFIFQYYEEEERQRGNFPDRFSGHQFPNYSSELNVNALLLGDSALYLCASSLGGDLGNSPLHFGNGTRLTVT.

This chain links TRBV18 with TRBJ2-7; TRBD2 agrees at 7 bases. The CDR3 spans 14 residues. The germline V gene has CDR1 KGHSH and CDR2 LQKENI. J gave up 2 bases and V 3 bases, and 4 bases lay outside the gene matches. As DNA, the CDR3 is TGTGCCAGCTCACCGCTAGCGGCTACCTACGAGCAGTACTTC. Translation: CASSPLAATYEQYF.

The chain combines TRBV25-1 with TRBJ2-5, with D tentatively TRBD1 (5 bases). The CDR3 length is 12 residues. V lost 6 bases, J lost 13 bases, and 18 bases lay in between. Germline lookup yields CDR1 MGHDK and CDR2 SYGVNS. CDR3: CASRKSSDTLYF. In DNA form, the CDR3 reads TGTGCCAGCAGGAAGAGTTCGGACACCTTGTACTTC.

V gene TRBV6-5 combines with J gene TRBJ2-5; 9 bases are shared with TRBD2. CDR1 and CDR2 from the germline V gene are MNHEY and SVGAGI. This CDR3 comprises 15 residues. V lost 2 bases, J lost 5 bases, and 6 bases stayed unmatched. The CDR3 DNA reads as TGTGCCAGCAGTTACGGGGCGGGGGGGCTCGAGACCCAGTACTTC. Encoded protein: CASSYGAGGLETQYF.

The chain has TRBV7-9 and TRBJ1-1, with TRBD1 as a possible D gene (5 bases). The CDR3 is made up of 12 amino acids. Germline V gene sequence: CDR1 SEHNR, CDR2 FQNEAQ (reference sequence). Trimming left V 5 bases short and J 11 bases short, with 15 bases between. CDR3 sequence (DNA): TGTGCCAGCAGCAGCGGGACCCTGGGGGCTTTCTTT. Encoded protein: CASSSGTLGAFF.

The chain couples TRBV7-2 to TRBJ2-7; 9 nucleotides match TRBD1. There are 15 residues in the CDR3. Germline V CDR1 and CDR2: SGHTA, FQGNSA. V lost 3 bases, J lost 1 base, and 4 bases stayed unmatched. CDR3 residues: CASSLGQGWSYEQYF. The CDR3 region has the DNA TGTGCCAGCAGCTTGGGACAGGGTTGGTCCTACGAGCAGTACTTC.

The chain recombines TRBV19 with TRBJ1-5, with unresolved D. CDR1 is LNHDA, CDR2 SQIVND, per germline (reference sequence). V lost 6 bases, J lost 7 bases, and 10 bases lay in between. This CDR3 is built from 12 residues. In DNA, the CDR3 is TGTGCCAGTAGCCTGACGGGACAGCCCCAGCATTTT. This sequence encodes CASSLTGQPQHF.

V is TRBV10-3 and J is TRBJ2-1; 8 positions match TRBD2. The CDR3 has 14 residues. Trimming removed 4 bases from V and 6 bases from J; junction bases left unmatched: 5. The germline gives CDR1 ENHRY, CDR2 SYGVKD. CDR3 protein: CAISVALAVNEQFF. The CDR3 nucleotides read TGTGCCATCAGTGTGGCACTAGCGGTCAATGAGCAGTTCTTC.

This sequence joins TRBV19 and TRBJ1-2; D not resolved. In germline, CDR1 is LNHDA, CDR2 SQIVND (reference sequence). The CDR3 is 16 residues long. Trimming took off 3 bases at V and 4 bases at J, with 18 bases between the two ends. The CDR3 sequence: CASSISKSAGSYGYTF. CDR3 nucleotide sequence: TGTGCCAGTAGTATCTCCAAGTCGGCCGGGAGCTATGGCTACACCTTC.

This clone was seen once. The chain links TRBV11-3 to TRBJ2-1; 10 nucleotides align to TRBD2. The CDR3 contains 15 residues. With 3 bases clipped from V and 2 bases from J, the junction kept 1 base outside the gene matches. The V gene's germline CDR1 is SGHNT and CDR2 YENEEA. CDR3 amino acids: CASSFLAGAYNEQFF. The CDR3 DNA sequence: TGTGCCAGCAGCTTTCTAGCGGGGGCCTACAATGAGCAGTTCTTC.

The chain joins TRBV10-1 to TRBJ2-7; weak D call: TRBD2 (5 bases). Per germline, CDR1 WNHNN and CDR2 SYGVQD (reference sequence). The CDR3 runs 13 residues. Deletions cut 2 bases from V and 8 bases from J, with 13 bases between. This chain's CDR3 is CASSERSADKQYF. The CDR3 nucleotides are TGCGCCAGCAGTGAGAGGTCAGCGGATAAGCAGTACTTC.

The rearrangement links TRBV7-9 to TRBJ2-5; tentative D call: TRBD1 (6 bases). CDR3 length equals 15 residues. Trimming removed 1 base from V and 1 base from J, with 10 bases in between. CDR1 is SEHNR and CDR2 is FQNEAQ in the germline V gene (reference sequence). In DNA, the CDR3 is TGTGCCAGCAGCTTAGAAGGACAGCTCCAAGAGACCCAGTACTTC. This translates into CASSLEGQLQETQYF.